This TCR beta chain was identified during a study of T cell responses to AZD1222 COVID-19 vaccine. Study-level results: Of spike-specific TCRs, nearly half reportedly target regions left unmutated in variants. Most donors were white British and more were female, and clonal diversity was possibly underestimated. Only after the peak T cell response were repertoires sampled. Dominant at 160-218 and 743-854, vaccine-associated CD4 TCRs also spanned spike.

Sequenced by immunoSEQ multiplex PCR; TCRdb stores in-frame clones only, minus some. The table lists roughly 77,000 clones, approximately 91% of them singletons, with roughly 5% in the top ten. The sample holds one count of this clone. Antigen specificity is unknown. The CDR3 extends over 14 amino acids. V was cut by 3 bases and J by 0 bases, with 8 bases left in between. The germline gives CDR1 LGHDT, CDR2 YNNKEL (reference sequence). This sequence was found in an adult in good health. The chain employs TRBV3-1 (or the pseudogene TRBV3-2) and TRBJ1-1; D call uncertain. Specimen: peripheral blood, collected on day 0 of MenACWY control vaccination. CDR3 DNA: TGTGCCAGCAGCCAGGACCGACTGAACACTGAAGCTTTCTTT. Translating gives CASSQDRLNTEAFF.